The rows below give T cell receptor beta chains drawn from one sample of a study of blood T cell repertoires in COVID-19. The table came from immunoSEQ multiplex PCR; TCRdb's copy has only in-frame clones and leaves some out. Seen here are 110,000 or so clones, about 85% observed once, and the top ten hold about 3.4%. The specimen was peripheral blood. These TCRs come from a man aged 35-49 years with acute or convalescent COVID-19. Each CDR3 is given with its conserved first and last residue. The order of the fields is J gene, clone size, D gene, V gene, CDR3 protein, CDR3 DNA. A D gene is named only where the DNA matches it firmly. Clone size, where shown, is once, few, many, or a class for clones that have expanded.

TRBJ1-6,once,.,TRBV7-9,CASSLAPGNSPLHF,TGTGCCAGCAGCTTAGCGCCGGGTAATTCACCCCTCCACTTT
TRBJ2-7,.,TRBD1,TRBV3-1/TRBV3-2,CASSRGQGAYYEQYF,TGTGCCAGCAGCCGCGGACAGGGGGCTTACTACGAGCAGTACTTC
TRBJ2-1,.,.,TRBV11-2,CASSLGAGGWNEQFF,TGTGCCAGCAGCTTAGGGGCGGGCGGGTGGAATGAGCAGTTCTTC
TRBJ2-3,.,TRBD1,TRBV7-9,CASSPVGQGSTDTQYF,TGTGCCAGCAGCCCGGTGGGACAGGGAAGCACAGATACGCAGTATTTT
TRBJ2-7,.,.,TRBV11-3,CASSFRGETPLHREGEQYF,TGTGCCAGCAGCTTTCGGGGAGAAACGCCTTTACACAGGGAGGGCGAGCAGTACTTC
TRBJ2-7,.,TRBD1,TRBV28,CASSPTQGEPLLSAYEQYF,TGTGCCAGCAGTCCAACACAGGGGGAACCCCTCCTATCTGCCTACGAGCAGTACTTC
TRBJ1-3,.,.,TRBV23-1,CASSHKKGRASGNTIYF,TGCGCCAGCAGTCACAAAAAGGGCAGGGCGAGTGGAAACACCATATATTTT
TRBJ1-6,.,TRBD1,TRBV2,CASSGPTGDWARVYNSPLHF,TGTGCCAGCAGTGGGCCGACAGGGGACTGGGCCCGAGTTTATAATTCACCCCTCCACTTT
TRBJ1-5,few,TRBD1,TRBV6-5,CASRPGTGGDRPQHF,TGTGCCAGCAGGCCCGGGACAGGGGGGGATCGGCCCCAGCATTTT
TRBJ1-4,.,TRBD1,TRBV4-1,CASSQAGLGQGTNEKLFF,TGCGCCAGCAGCCAGGCGGGGCTGGGACAGGGGACTAATGAAAAACTGTTTTTT
TRBJ1-5,.,.,TRBV10-3,CAISEVWVRESNQPQHF,TGTGCCATCAGTGAGGTTTGGGTCAGGGAAAGCAATCAGCCCCAGCATTTT
TRBJ2-5,.,.,TRBV19,CASSPSQGTQETQYF,TGTGCCAGTAGTCCCTCGCAGGGAACCCAAGAGACCCAGTACTTC
TRBJ2-5,.,TRBD1,TRBV11-2,CASSFRGTGQETQYF,TGTGCCAGCAGCTTTAGAGGGACAGGGCAAGAGACCCAGTACTTC
TRBJ2-3,.,.,TRBV2,CASSVQGGTDTQYF,TGTGCCAGCAGTGTTCAAGGAGGCACAGATACGCAGTATTTT
TRBJ2-7,once,.,TRBV19,CASSIGGRTNEQYF,TGTGCCAGTAGTATTGGAGGACGTACCAACGAGCAGTACTTC
TRBJ2-7,few,TRBD1,TRBV18,CASSGTGNHEQYF,TGTGCCAGCTCAGGGACAGGGAACCACGAGCAGTACTTC
TRBJ2-3,.,.,TRBV3-1/TRBV3-2,CASSPPGGTTDTQYF,TGTGCCAGCAGCCCACCCGGCGGAACTACAGATACGCAGTATTTT
TRBJ2-7,few,TRBD1,TRBV24-1,CATSEPGTGGSYEQYF,TGTGCCACCAGTGAACCCGGGACAGGGGGCTCCTACGAGCAGTACTTC
TRBJ2-2,once,.,TRBV21-1,CASSKVPGLAGAGELFF,TGTGCCAGCAGCAAAGTTCCGGGACTAGCGGGGGCCGGGGAGCTGTTTTTT
TRBJ2-7,.,.,TRBV6-2/TRBV6-3,CASSRPPGTARAGSEQYF,TGTGCCAGCAGTCGTCCGCCCGGGACAGCCAGGGCGGGAAGCGAGCAGTACTTC
TRBJ1-5,once,TRBD1,TRBV19,CASQAGGYRNQPQHF,TGTGCCAGTCAGGCAGGGGGCTATCGCAATCAGCCCCAGCATTTT
TRBJ1-1,once,.,TRBV19,CASSITLLSAGEAFF,TGTGCCAGTAGTATAACGTTGTTGTCGGCAGGGGAAGCTTTCTTT
TRBJ2-7,once,TRBD2,TRBV9,CASSETGTSGPHEQYF,TGTGCCAGCAGCGAGACGGGGACTAGCGGGCCCCACGAGCAGTACTTC